This TCR beta chain came from a study of T cell responses to AZD1222 COVID-19 vaccine. V shed 1 base and J shed 8 bases, with 12 bases lying between them. Germline loops: CDR1 SGHVS, CDR2 FQNEAQ. CDR3 length: 14 amino acids. Worth noting for this clone: Its antigen remains unknown.

Produced via immunoSEQ multiplex PCR; TCRdb's table is partial and in-frame only. The sample lists 100,000 to 150,000 clones; around 85% were seen once. General observations from the study: The donor cohort was predominantly white British with a female majority, and clonal diversity may have been underestimated.

The sample here was peripheral blood, taken 28 days after the second AZD1222 dose. The TCR sequence derives from an adult who received the AZD1222 COVID-19 vaccine. J is TRBJ2-1 and V is TRBV7-8, with a weak D call TRBD2 (5 bases). CDR3 loop: CASSLGLASDEQFF. In nucleotides, the CDR3 is TGTGCCAGCAGCTTAGGGTTAGCGTCAGATGAGCAGTTCTTC.